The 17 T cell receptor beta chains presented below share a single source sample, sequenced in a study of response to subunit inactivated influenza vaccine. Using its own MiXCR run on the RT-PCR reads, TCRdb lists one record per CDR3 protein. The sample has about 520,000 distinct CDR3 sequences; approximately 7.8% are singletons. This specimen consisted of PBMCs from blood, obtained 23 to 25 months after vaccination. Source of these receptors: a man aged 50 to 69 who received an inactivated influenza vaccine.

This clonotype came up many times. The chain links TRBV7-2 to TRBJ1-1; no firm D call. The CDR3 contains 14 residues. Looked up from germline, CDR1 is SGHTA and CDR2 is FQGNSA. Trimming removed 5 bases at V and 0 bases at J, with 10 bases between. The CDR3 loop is CASSTSQMNTEAFF. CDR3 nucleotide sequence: TGTGCCAGCAGCACGTCGCAGATGAACACTGAAGCTTTCTTT.

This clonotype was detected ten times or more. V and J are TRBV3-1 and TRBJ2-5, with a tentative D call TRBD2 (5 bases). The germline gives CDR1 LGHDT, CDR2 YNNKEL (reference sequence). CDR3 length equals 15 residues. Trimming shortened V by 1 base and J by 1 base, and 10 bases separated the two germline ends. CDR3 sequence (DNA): TGTGCCAGCAGCCAAGTTCGGAGGACCCAAGAGACCCAGTACTTC. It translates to CASSQVRRTQETQYF.

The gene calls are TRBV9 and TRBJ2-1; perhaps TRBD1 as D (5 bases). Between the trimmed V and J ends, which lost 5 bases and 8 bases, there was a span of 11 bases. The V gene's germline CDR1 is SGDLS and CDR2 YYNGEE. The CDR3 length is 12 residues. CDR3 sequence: CASRQVFDEQFF. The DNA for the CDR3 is TGTGCCAGCAGACAGGTATTTGATGAGCAGTTCTTC. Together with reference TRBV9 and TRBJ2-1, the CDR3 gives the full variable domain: DSGVTQTPKHLITATGQRVTLRCSPRSGDLSVYWYQQSLDQGLQFLIQYYNGEERAKGNILERFSAQQFPDLHSELNLSSLELGDSALYFCASRQVFDEQFFGPGTRLTVL.

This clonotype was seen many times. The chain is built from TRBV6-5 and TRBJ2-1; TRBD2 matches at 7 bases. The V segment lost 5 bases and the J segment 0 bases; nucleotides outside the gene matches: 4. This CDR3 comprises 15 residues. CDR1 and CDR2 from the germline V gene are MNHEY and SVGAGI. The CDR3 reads CASSLLASSYNEQFF. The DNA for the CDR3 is TGTGCCAGCAGTCTACTAGCGAGCTCCTACAATGAGCAGTTCTTC.

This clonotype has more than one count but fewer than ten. The CDR3 DNA reads as TGTGCCAGTAGTGGCCAAGTGGGGACGGCAACTGGGTATGGCTACACCTTC. Amino acid sequence: CASSGQVGTATGYGYTF. This chain joins TRBV19 and TRBJ1-2; weak D call: TRBD1 (5 bases). V lost 5 bases to trimming and J lost 5 bases, with 24 bases between them. The germline V gene encodes CDR1 LNHDA and CDR2 SQIVND (reference sequence). The CDR3 length is 17 residues.

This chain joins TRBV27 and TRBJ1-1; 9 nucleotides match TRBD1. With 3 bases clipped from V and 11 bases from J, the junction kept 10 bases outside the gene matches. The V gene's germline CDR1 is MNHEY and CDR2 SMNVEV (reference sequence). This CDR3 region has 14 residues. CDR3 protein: CASSFRGDRVDAFF. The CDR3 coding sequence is TGTGCCAGCAGTTTCCGCGGGGACAGGGTGGACGCTTTCTTT.

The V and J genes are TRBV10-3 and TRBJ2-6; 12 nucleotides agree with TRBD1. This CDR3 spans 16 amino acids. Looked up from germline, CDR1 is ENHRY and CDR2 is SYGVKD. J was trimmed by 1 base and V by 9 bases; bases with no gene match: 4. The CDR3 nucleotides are TGTGCCATTCCGGGACAGGGGGCTTCTGGGGCCAACGTCCTGACTTTC. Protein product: CAIPGQGASGANVLTF.

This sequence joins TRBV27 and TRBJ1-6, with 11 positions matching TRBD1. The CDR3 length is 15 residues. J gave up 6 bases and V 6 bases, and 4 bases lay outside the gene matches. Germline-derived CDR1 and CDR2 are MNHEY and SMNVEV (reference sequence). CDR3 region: CASRRTGGFNSPLHF. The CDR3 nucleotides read TGTGCCAGCAGGAGGACAGGGGGCTTTAATTCACCCCTCCACTTT.

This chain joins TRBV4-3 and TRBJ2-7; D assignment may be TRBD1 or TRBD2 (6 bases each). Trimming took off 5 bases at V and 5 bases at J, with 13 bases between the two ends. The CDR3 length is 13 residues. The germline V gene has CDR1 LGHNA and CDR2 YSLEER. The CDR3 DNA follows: TGCGCCAGCAGCGCCACGGGGGCCGACGAGCAGTACTTC. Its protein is CASSATGADEQYF.

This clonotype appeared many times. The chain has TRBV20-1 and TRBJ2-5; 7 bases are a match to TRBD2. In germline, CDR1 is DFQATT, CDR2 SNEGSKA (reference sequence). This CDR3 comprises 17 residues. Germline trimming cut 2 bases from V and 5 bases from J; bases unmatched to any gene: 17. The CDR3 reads CSARWPSIGGIMETQYF. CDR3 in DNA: TGCAGTGCTAGATGGCCCTCCATCGGGGGGATTATGGAGACCCAGTACTTC.

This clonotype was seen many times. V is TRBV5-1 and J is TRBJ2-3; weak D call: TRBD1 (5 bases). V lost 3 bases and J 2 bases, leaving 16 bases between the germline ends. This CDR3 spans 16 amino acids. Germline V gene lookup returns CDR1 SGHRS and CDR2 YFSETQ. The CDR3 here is CASSSGHGMDTDTQYF. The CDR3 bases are TGCGCCAGCAGCTCAGGGCATGGGATGGACACAGATACGCAGTATTTT.

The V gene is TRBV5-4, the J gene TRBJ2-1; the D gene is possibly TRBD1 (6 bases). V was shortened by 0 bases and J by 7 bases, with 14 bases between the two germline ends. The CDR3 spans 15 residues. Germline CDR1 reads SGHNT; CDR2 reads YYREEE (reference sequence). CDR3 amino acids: CASSLVQGAKNEQFF. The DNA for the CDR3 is TGTGCCAGCAGCTTGGTACAGGGAGCGAAGAATGAGCAGTTCTTC.

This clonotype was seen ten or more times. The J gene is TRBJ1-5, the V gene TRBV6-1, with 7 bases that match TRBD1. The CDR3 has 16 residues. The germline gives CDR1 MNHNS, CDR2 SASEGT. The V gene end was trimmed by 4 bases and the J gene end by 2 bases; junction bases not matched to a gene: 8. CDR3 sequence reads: CASSVTGVVGNQPQHF. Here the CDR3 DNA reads TGTGCCAGCAGTGTAACAGGGGTTGTGGGCAATCAGCCCCAGCATTTT.

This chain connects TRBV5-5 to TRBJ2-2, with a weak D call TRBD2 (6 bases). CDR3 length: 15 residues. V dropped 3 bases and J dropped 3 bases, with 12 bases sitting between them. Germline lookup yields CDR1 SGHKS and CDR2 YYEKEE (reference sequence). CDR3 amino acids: CASSYAGRYTGELFF. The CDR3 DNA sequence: TGTGCCAGCAGCTACGCGGGGAGATACACCGGGGAGCTGTTTTTT.

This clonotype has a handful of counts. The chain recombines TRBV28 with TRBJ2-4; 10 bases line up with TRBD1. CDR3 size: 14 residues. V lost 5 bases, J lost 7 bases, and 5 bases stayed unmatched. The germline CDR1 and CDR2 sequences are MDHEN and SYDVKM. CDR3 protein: CASSPGQGGNIQYF. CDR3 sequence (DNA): TGTGCCAGCAGTCCCGGACAGGGGGGGAACATTCAGTACTTC.

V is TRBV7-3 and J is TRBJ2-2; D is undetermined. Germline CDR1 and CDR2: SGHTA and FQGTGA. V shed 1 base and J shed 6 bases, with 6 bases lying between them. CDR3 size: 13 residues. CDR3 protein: CASSLNRAGELFF. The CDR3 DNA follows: TGTGCCAGCAGCTTAAATCGGGCCGGGGAGCTGTTTTTT.

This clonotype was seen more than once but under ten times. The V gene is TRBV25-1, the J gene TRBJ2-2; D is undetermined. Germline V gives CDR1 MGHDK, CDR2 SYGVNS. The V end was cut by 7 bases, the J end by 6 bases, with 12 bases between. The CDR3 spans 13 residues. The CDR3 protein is CASTAFRAGELFF. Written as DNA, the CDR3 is TGTGCCAGCACCGCCTTTAGAGCCGGGGAGCTGTTTTTT.